This T cell receptor beta chain derives from a study of blood T cell repertoires in COVID-19. Study-level background: T cells, B-cell-depleted T cells, or PBMCs supplied cDNA or gDNA.

The CDR3 contains 17 residues. Germline V gene data show CDR1 as MGHDK and CDR2 as SYGVNS. V lost 1 base and J lost 6; bases outside the gene matches: 10. TCRdb's copy holds only in-frame clones and misses some; the assay was immunoSEQ multiplex PCR. The sample yields around 100,000 clones, more than 80% seen once. The sequence derives from a human donor in a cohort sampled during active COVID-19. The V call is TRBV25-1, the J call TRBJ2-4, with 9 bases aligning to TRBD1. The sample was peripheral blood. CDR3 in DNA: TGTGCCAGCAGTGAATGGACAGGGGACCCCGGCGGAAACATTCAGTACTTC. Translated: CASSEWTGDPGGNIQYF.